This T cell receptor beta chain stems from a study of technical replicates of blood from a handful of donors. V lost 4 bases, J lost 6 bases, and 9 bases stayed unmatched. This CDR3 has 15 amino acids. Germline values: CDR1 SEHNR, CDR2 FQNEAQ (reference sequence). Sequenced by immunoSEQ multiplex PCR; TCRdb stores in-frame clones only, minus some. Of some 60,000 clones listed, roughly 91% are singletons. The clonotype was recovered from a human donor in good health. Some clones in this sample may be carry-over from other donors' samples. The specimen sequenced was PBMCs. V is TRBV7-9 and J is TRBJ2-1, with 7 bases identical to TRBD1. For the CDR3, the DNA is TGTGCCAGCAGCTCGGACAGGCGGGCCCCCAATGAGCAGTTCTTC. Protein: CASSSDRRAPNEQFF.